This TCR beta chain was captured in a study of cytomegalovirus exposure and HLA in healthy donors. Sequencing used immunoSEQ multiplex PCR; TCRdb keeps in-frame clones, though not all of them. This table has 200,000 to 250,000 clones, around 86% appearing once. The CDR3 length is 14 residues. In germline, CDR1 is SGDLS, CDR2 YYNGEE. The V and J ends lost 5 bases and 2 bases, in that order; junction bases with no gene match: 6. Concerning this clone: What it binds is not known.

General study points: The listing of 150 to 200 TCR beta chains classed them as cytomegalovirus-associated.

Sample: PBMCs. This clonotype was sampled from a woman aged 18 to 35 in good health and CMV-seropositive. The V call is TRBV9, the J call TRBJ1-1, with TRBD1 matching over 7 bases. CDR3 nucleotides: TGTGCCAGCAGAGGGGACAGCGCTAACACTGAAGCTTTCTTT. Encoded protein: CASRGDSANTEAFF.